This T cell receptor delta chain was profiled in a study of delta chains in infants with herpesvirus infections (dated by TCRdb to the early 2020s). Background on the whole study: A Ugandan infant birth cohort was prospectively followed from birth to characterize gammadelta T cell responses to primary cytomegalovirus (CMV) infection. A public fetal Vdelta1/Vgamma8 gammadelta TCR clonotype was searched for in infants infected with CMV after birth. Infant blood samples fell into approximate age groups of 1.5, 4, 8 and 12 months. Using PBMC, gammadelta TCRs were sequenced for around 17 CMV-infected infants, one of whom was congenitally infected, and for several CMV-uninfected infants who had enough sample available. Previously published Belgian fetal and cord blood gammadelta TCR data were included only for comparison and were not generated in this cohort. The investigation overall reported the following: The public clonotype was found only at the first time point after infection and was absent in uninfected infants and in those infected after 120 days. The public Vdelta1 clonotype appeared in about 20% of the 18 CMV-infected infants: three infected postnatally before 120 days of age, plus the congenitally infected infant. Public-clonotype frequency among Vdelta1 cells appeared to be inversely correlated with age at infection and was observed to decay rapidly, seemingly without persisting beyond around 8 weeks. In CMV-uninfected infants, the public clonotype might still be present but below the detection limit. The authors acknowledged a small sample size and a lack of race- or environment-matched controls, because almost all Ugandans acquire CMV before adulthood.

Via the germline V gene, CDR1 is TSWWSYY and CDR2 QGS. Relative to germline, V is missing 4 bases and J is missing 10 bases, with 24 bases of the junction outside any gene match. The CDR3 covers 18 residues, taking in both the cysteine and the phenylalanine. Just the 54-base CDR3 DNA is kept, in frame starting at base 1. Based on its abundance in the sample, this clone is large (0.1 to 1%). What this receptor recognizes is not known. There are no base qualities to consult, and no much larger clone falls within one base. In Kampala, Uganda, pregnant women receiving prenatal care were recruited and their infants were enrolled, and documentation of maternal HIV status was required. Weekly visits were made to families, and infant clinical information, oral swabs and peripheral blood were collected beginning at 6 weeks of age and every 4 months thereafter. Blood was drawn into heparin tubes, and PBMC were separated by Ficoll-Paque density gradient centrifugation and then cryopreserved.

The library was produced with RT-PCR. To generate TCR cDNA, RNA from PBMC was reverse transcribed using SuperScript II together with primers specific for the gamma chain and the delta chain. cDNA was purified with AMPure XP beads, amplified, and indexed with Illumina adapters using the Nextera XT Index Kit. Sequencing of gammadelta TCR libraries was carried out on an Illumina MiSeq using a V2 300-cycle kit. The published analysis was carried out like this. Using MiXCR v2.1.12, CDR3 sequences were assembled, and reads were mapped onto D, J and V genes obtained from GenBank. VDJtools v1.2.1 was used to carry out repertoire analyses of the CDR3 clonotypes. TCRdb reanalyzed the public reads with the CATT caller, and identical DNA sequences were merged afterwards. Clone size and V and J calls follow TCRdb, not the original study. The sample yields about 960 delta-chain clones; about 8.2% were counted once. The ten largest clonotypes hold around 5.8% of the sample.

The TCR sequence derives from a human donor who was a Ugandan infant, either HIV-exposed or HIV-unexposed (not recorded which). Material: peripheral blood, obtained at time point 2 of longitudinal follow-up. The sequence is built from TRDV1 and TRDJ1; 7 bases in the junction line up with TRDD3. Here is the DNA: TGTGCTCTTGGGGCTTTGGGCCCCTCCTGCCTTACTGGGGCGGGACTCATCTTT. Translated, this gives CALGALGPSCLTGAGLIF.